This TCR beta chain comes out of a study of T cells in Graves' hyperthyroidism and ophthalmopathy. RNA transcripts were the template for amplifying TCR beta CDR3 regions. The TCR CDR3 was amplified in a first-round RT-PCR using the HTBI primer set. TCRdb reprocessed the multiplex PCR reads via MiXCR and lists one record per CDR3 protein. The sample gives some 460,000 distinct CDR3 sequences, 15% to 19% of which show up once; 12% to 15% is in the top ten. The CDR3 length is 15 residues. Trimming cost V 4 bases and J 4 bases; bases outside gene matches: 8. Germline CDR1 SGHRS, CDR2 YFSETQ. Source material: blood. The V and J genes are TRBV5-1 and TRBJ2-1, with 7 positions matching TRBD1. The sequence derives from a woman between 18 and 29 years old with Graves' hyperthyroidism. The CDR3 reads CASSQPGQVYNEQFF. CDR3 DNA: TGCGCCAGCAGCCAACCAGGACAGGTATACAATGAGCAGTTCTTC.